A single sample gave rise to the 19 T cell receptor beta chains below, sequenced in a study of T cell responses to AZD1222 COVID-19 vaccine. Profiling relied on immunoSEQ multiplex PCR, and the TCRdb table lists in-frame clones only, not all of them. The sample yields some 130,000 clones, about 90% seen once. Source: peripheral blood, taken on day 0 of AZD1222 vaccination. The origin of the receptors is an adult in good health.

DNA for the CDR3: TGTGCCAGCAGCTCAGGGTCCTACAGGGATCAAGCTTTCTTT. This encodes CASSSGSYRDQAFF. V gene TRBV5-4 combines with J gene TRBJ1-1; D perhaps matches TRBD1 (6 bases). The CDR3 consists of 14 residues. V dropped 3 bases and J dropped 9 bases, with 18 bases sitting between them. Germline CDR1 SGHNT, CDR2 YYREEE (reference sequence).

The chain has TRBV19 and TRBJ1-6; 10 bases align to TRBD1. Trimming cost V 8 bases and J 6 bases; bases outside gene matches: 7. The CDR3 is 15 residues long. From germline, CDR1 is LNHDA and CDR2 SQIVND (reference sequence). CDR3 coding DNA: TGTGCCAGTCGGGACAGGGGCACGATTAATTCACCCCTCCACTTT. This encodes CASRDRGTINSPLHF.

The CDR3 sequence: CASSPRQGSMAGELFF. The CDR3 bases are TGCGCCAGCAGCCCCCGACAGGGATCTATGGCCGGGGAGCTGTTTTTT. The chain is built from TRBV4-1 and TRBJ2-2; 7 bases align to TRBD1. V shed 4 bases, J shed 6 bases, and the junction held 11 bases outside the gene matches. There are 16 residues in the CDR3. Germline V lookup: CDR1 MGHRA, CDR2 YSYEKL.

The J gene is TRBJ1-1, the V gene TRBV4-1, with unresolved D. This CDR3 is built from 15 residues. Trimming cost V 5 bases and J 0 bases, with 13 bases left between them. Looked up from germline, CDR1 is MGHRA and CDR2 is YSYEKL. For the CDR3, the DNA is TGCGCCAGCAGCTCCCTGATAAGGCTGAACACTGAAGCTTTCTTT. Translation: CASSSLIRLNTEAFF.

The rearrangement joins TRBV18 to TRBJ1-1, with 7 bases that match TRBD1. With V trimmed by 4 bases and J by 3 bases, 2 bases remained unmatched. The CDR3 has 13 residues. Germline V gene sequence: CDR1 KGHSH, CDR2 LQKENI. CDR3 residues: CASSRQGDTEAFF. CDR3 DNA sequence: TGTGCCAGCTCACGACAGGGAGACACTGAAGCTTTCTTT.

This chain links TRBV19 with TRBJ2-2; tentative D call: TRBD1 (5 bases). Germline V gene data show CDR1 as LNHDA and CDR2 as SQIVND (reference sequence). V lost 3 bases and J 5 bases, leaving 19 bases between the germline ends. CDR3 length equals 17 residues. The CDR3 is CASSILHSQGRTGELFF. The CDR3, as DNA: TGTGCCAGTAGTATCCTCCACAGCCAGGGAAGGACCGGGGAGCTGTTTTTT.

The CDR3 sequence is CASSSRKLVNTEAFF. Here the CDR3 DNA reads TGTGCCAGCAGCTCTAGGAAGCTCGTGAACACTGAAGCTTTCTTT. The chain joins TRBV25-1 to TRBJ1-1; D remains ambiguous. CDR3 size: 15 residues. The V gene lost 6 bases and the J gene lost 0 bases, with 14 bases spanning the gap. Germline V lookup: CDR1 MGHDK, CDR2 SYGVNS.

The CDR3 bases are TGTGCCAGCAGCTTGCCATCAAGAAACACCATATATTTT. It specifies CASSLPSRNTIYF. The chain links TRBV7-9 to TRBJ1-3; no clear D gene. CDR3 length: 13 residues. V was trimmed by 3 bases and J by 5 bases, leaving 8 bases between them. Per germline, CDR1 SEHNR and CDR2 FQNEAQ (reference sequence).

The V gene is TRBV24-1, the J gene TRBJ1-1; the match to TRBD1 covers 10 bases. V dropped 4 bases and J dropped 3; count of bases not matched to a gene: 7. Germline CDR1 reads KGHDR; CDR2 reads SFDVKD. CDR3 length: 16 amino acids. CDR3 sequence (DNA): TGTGCCACCAGTGACTCCGGGACAGGGGATTACACTGAAGCTTTCTTT. It codes for CATSDSGTGDYTEAFF.

The rearrangement joins TRBV29-1 to TRBJ1-1, with 8 positions matching TRBD1. Germline-derived CDR1 and CDR2 are SQVTM and ANQGSEA. This CDR3 has 14 residues. V was clipped by 0 bases and J by 9 bases; unmatched bases: 9. The chain's CDR3 is CSVEEQQGVGKAFF. The DNA for the CDR3 is TGCAGCGTTGAAGAGCAACAGGGGGTAGGTAAAGCTTTCTTT.

The V call is TRBV5-1, the J call TRBJ2-3; no reliable D call. V lost 0 bases and J 4 bases, leaving 6 bases between the germline ends. Germline V gene data show CDR1 as SGHRS and CDR2 as YFSETQ. The CDR3 length is 13 residues. CDR3 coding DNA: TGCGCCAGCAGCTTGGCAGAGCCAGATACGCAGTATTTT. It translates to CASSLAEPDTQYF.

V and J are TRBV10-3 and TRBJ2-5; 11 nucleotides line up with TRBD2. The CDR3 is 15 residues long. Germline V gene lookup returns CDR1 ENHRY and CDR2 SYGVKD. With V trimmed by 10 bases and J by 2 bases, 9 bases remained unmatched. DNA for the CDR3: TGTGCCACCCACACGGGACTAGCGGCACAAGAGACCCAGTACTTC. Translated: CATHTGLAAQETQYF.

CDR3 region: CASSLGGSTYEQYF. In DNA, the CDR3 is TGTGCCAGCTCACTGGGGGGCAGTACCTACGAGCAGTACTTC. This chain uses TRBV18 with TRBJ2-7; D is possibly TRBD1 or TRBD2 (6 bases each). V was pared by 4 bases and J by 2 bases, with 12 bases between. The CDR3 has 14 amino acids. Germline CDR1 and CDR2: KGHSH and LQKENI. The full variable domain, completed using reference TRBV18 and TRBJ2-7, is NAGVMQNPRHLVRRRGQEARLRCSPMKGHSHVYWYRQLPEEGLKFMVYLQKENIIDESGMPKERFSAEFPKEGPSILRIQQVVRGDSAAYFCASSLGGSTYEQYFGPGTRLTVT.

The V and J genes are TRBV6-4 and TRBJ2-5, with TRBD2 matching 12 bases. Germline CDR1 reads MRHNA; CDR2 reads SNTAGT. CDR3 length: 19 amino acids. J was trimmed by 0 bases and V by 2 bases; bases with no gene match: 10. The CDR3, as DNA: TGTGCCAGCAGTGACCCCAGACTAGCGGGGGACCTATACCAAGAGACCCAGTACTTC. Translating it yields CASSDPRLAGDLYQETQYF.

The V gene is TRBV3-1 (or the pseudogene TRBV3-2), the J gene TRBJ2-5; D is uncertain. The V gene lost 2 bases and the J gene lost 5 bases, with 6 bases spanning the gap. CDR3 size: 12 residues. Germline loops: CDR1 LGHDT, CDR2 YNNKEL (reference sequence). DNA of the CDR3: TGTGCCAGCAGCCAAAACGGGGAGACCCAGTACTTC. It yields the protein CASSQNGETQYF.

The rearrangement joins TRBV10-3 to TRBJ1-2, with no clear D. The CDR3 is 14 residues long. Trimming took 7 bases from V and 2 from J, leaving 14 bases between them. Germline V gene lookup returns CDR1 ENHRY and CDR2 SYGVKD. In DNA, the CDR3 is TGTGCCATCACCCCCGGGCTGAGAAACTATGGCTACACCTTC. This sequence encodes CAITPGLRNYGYTF.

J is TRBJ2-3 and V is TRBV2; D may be TRBD2 (5 bases). The germline gives CDR1 SNHLY, CDR2 FYNNEI. The V and J ends lost 4 bases and 2 bases respectively, with 10 bases between them. The CDR3 is 14 amino acids. The chain's CDR3 is CASSGGLTTDTQYF. CDR3 nucleotides: TGTGCCAGCAGTGGAGGGCTTACCACAGATACGCAGTATTTT.

This rearrangement joins TRBV3-1 (or the pseudogene TRBV3-2) to TRBJ1-2; possible D gene TRBD1, 6 bases. The CDR3 consists of 14 residues. Germline assignment: CDR1 LGHDT and CDR2 YNNKEL (reference sequence). V gave up 3 bases and J gave up 3 bases, with 11 bases separating them. CDR3 nucleotide sequence: TGTGCCAGCAGCCAGGGGGCAGGGGACTATGGCTACACCTTC. As protein: CASSQGAGDYGYTF.

The V gene is TRBV6-5, the J gene TRBJ1-1, with D uncertain. The CDR3 consists of 11 residues. Germline CDR1 MNHEY, CDR2 SVGAGI. Trimming removed 7 bases from V and 11 bases from J, with 14 bases in between. CDR3 DNA: TGTGCCAGCAACCTCTTGGGAGCGGCTTTCTTT. This encodes CASNLLGAAFF.